The 25 T cell receptor beta chains in this list originate from one sample, sequenced in a study of T cell responses to AZD1222 COVID-19 vaccine. Libraries were prepared by immunoSEQ multiplex PCR; TCRdb keeps only in-frame clonotypes and omits some of them. The sample has roughly 40,000 clones; 88% are singletons. The sequencing used peripheral blood, collected 28 days after the second AZD1222 dose. The receptors derive from an adult who received the AZD1222 COVID-19 vaccine.

V is TRBV9 and J is TRBJ2-1, with 9 nucleotides matching TRBD1. The CDR3 is 19 amino acids. The germline V gene encodes CDR1 SGDLS and CDR2 YYNGEE. The V gene end was trimmed by 0 bases and the J gene end by 6 bases; junction bases not matched to a gene: 16. CDR3 coding DNA: TGTGCCAGCAGCGTAGCTTCTGGGACAGGGATGGGGATGATCAATGAGCAGTTCTTC. This encodes CASSVASGTGMGMINEQFF.

The chain recombines TRBV18 with TRBJ1-6, with TRBD1 identical over 7 bases. J was trimmed by 11 bases and V by 3 bases; bases with no gene match: 7. CDR3 length: 14 residues. Germline CDR1 reads KGHSH; CDR2 reads LQKENI. Here the CDR3 DNA reads TGTGCCAGCTCACCCACGAGACAGGGAGCACCCCTCCACTTT. Translated: CASSPTRQGAPLHF.

The V and J genes are TRBV4-2 and TRBJ2-3; D call uncertain. Trimming cost V 0 bases and J 2 bases, with 9 bases left between them. CDR3 length equals 15 residues. CDR1 and CDR2 from the germline V gene are LGHNA and YNFKEQ. DNA of the CDR3: TGTGCCAGCAGCCAAGATGCCTTCTCCACAGATACGCAGTATTTT. This codes for CASSQDAFSTDTQYF.

This clone appeared once. The genes are TRBV2 and TRBJ2-5; D uncertain. V shed 3 bases and J shed 2 bases, with 13 bases lying between them. Germline V lookup: CDR1 SNHLY, CDR2 FYNNEI. This CDR3 has 15 amino acids. The CDR3 DNA is TGTGCCAGCAGTGATTCCCGGGCAGTACAAGAGACCCAGTACTTC. This translates into CASSDSRAVQETQYF.

Written as DNA, the CDR3 is TGCAGCGTTGCTAACGACGACCAGACCCAGTACTTC. This sequence encodes CSVANDDQTQYF. V usage is TRBV29-1 and J usage is TRBJ2-5, with unresolved D. CDR3 length equals 12 residues. Between the trimmed V and J ends, which lost 4 bases and 6 bases, there was a span of 12 bases. CDR1 and CDR2 (germline): SQVTM, ANQGSEA.

V is TRBV5-4 and J is TRBJ1-2; weak D call: TRBD1 (6 bases). CDR3 size: 12 residues. Trimming removed 4 bases from V and 7 bases from J, with 11 bases in between. Germline V gene data show CDR1 as SGHNT and CDR2 as YYREEE (reference sequence). Written as DNA, the CDR3 is TGTGCCAGCAGCCTACAGGGCTCTGGCTACACCTTC. This codes for CASSLQGSGYTF. Variable domain in full (rest from reference TRBV5-4 and TRBJ1-2): ETGVTQSPTHLIKTRGQQVTLRCSSQSGHNTVSWYQQALGQGPQFIFQYYREEENGRGNFPPRFSGLQFPNYSSELNVNALELDDSALYLCASSLQGSGYTFGSGTRLTVV.

The chain combines TRBV24-1 with TRBJ1-1, with 10 nucleotides matching TRBD1. Germline values: CDR1 KGHDR, CDR2 SFDVKD. Losses at the gene ends were 3 bases for V and 8 bases for J; bases not matched to a gene: 8. The CDR3 is made up of 15 amino acids. The CDR3 coding sequence is TGTGCCACCAGTGATGGCGGACAGGGGGAAGTAGAAGCTTTCTTT. It translates to CATSDGGQGEVEAFF.

The V and J genes are TRBV6-5 and TRBJ1-4; D is possibly TRBD1 (6 bases). CDR1 MNHEY and CDR2 SVGAGI come from the germline V gene. The CDR3 consists of 14 residues. Trimming took 6 bases from V and 8 from J, leaving 16 bases between them. Here the CDR3 DNA reads TGTGCCAGCAGAACCCCAGGGGCGGGGGAAAAACTGTTTTTT. Residues: CASRTPGAGEKLFF.

The V call is TRBV10-3, the J call TRBJ1-3; D is perhaps TRBD1 (5 bases). CDR3 length equals 17 residues. Germline V gives CDR1 ENHRY, CDR2 SYGVKD. Trimming pared 5 bases from V and 0 bases from J, leaving 17 bases between. CDR3 sequence reads: CAISPRVGVSSGNTIYF. In DNA, the CDR3 is TGTGCCATCAGTCCTCGGGTGGGGGTTAGCTCTGGAAACACCATATATTTT.

The CDR3 DNA follows: TGTGCCAGTAGTGACCAGACTAGCGGGAGAAGCGAGCAGTACTTC. This gives the protein CASSDQTSGRSEQYF. This sequence joins TRBV19 and TRBJ2-7; 12 bases align to TRBD2. This CDR3 comprises 15 residues. Germline-derived CDR1 and CDR2 are LNHDA and SQIVND (reference sequence). The V and J ends lost 5 bases and 6 bases, in that order; junction bases with no gene match: 8.

This chain connects TRBV6-5 to TRBJ1-1; 7 bases are shared with TRBD1. The trim removed 2 bases at V and 2 bases at J, leaving 5 bases unmatched. Germline V CDR1 and CDR2: MNHEY, SVGAGI. The CDR3 loop spans 15 amino acids. The DNA for the CDR3 is TGTGCCAGCAGTTACCGGGACAGTAGTAACACTGAAGCTTTCTTT. Translated, it gives CASSYRDSSNTEAFF.

The J gene is TRBJ2-1, the V gene TRBV7-2; D remains unclear. The CDR3 sequence is 15 residues long. The germline V and J ends were trimmed by 3 bases and 0 bases, with 9 bases remaining between them. Germline V gene sequence: CDR1 SGHTA, CDR2 FQGNSA. The CDR3, as DNA: TGTGCCAGCAGCTTCACAGCAAACTCCTACAATGAGCAGTTCTTC. Its translation is CASSFTANSYNEQFF.

The chain links TRBV19 to TRBJ1-5; weak D call: TRBD1 (5 bases). The V gene lost 5 bases and the J gene lost 7 bases, with 12 bases spanning the gap. The CDR3 totals 13 residues. The germline gives CDR1 LNHDA, CDR2 SQIVND (reference sequence). The CDR3 sequence is CASSPQGRQPQHF. The CDR3 coding sequence is TGTGCCAGTAGTCCCCAGGGTAGGCAGCCCCAGCATTTT.

The chain couples TRBV28 to TRBJ1-4, with no clear D. The ends were cut back, 4 bases at V and 5 bases at J, with 11 bases in the middle. Germline V CDR1 and CDR2: MDHEN, SYDVKM. The CDR3 is 14 residues long. The CDR3 protein is CASSSRSLNEKLFF. Here the CDR3 DNA reads TGTGCCAGCAGTTCGCGCAGCTTGAATGAAAAACTGTTTTTT.

The genes are TRBV6-5 and TRBJ2-3, with D possibly matching TRBD1 (5 bases). Per germline, CDR1 MNHEY and CDR2 SVGAGI. There are 15 residues in the CDR3. Trimming left V 5 bases short and J 1 base short, with 13 bases between. CDR3 DNA sequence: TGTGCCAGCAGTAGGGGCCAGTTTGGCACAGATACGCAGTATTTT. This codes for CASSRGQFGTDTQYF.

The chain joins TRBV9 to TRBJ2-4, with D perhaps matching TRBD1 (6 bases). This CDR3 contains 16 residues. Germline V gives CDR1 SGDLS, CDR2 YYNGEE. Trimming took 0 bases from V and 1 from J, leaving 11 bases between them. The DNA for the CDR3 is TGTGCCAGCAGCGTAGGGGGGCGGTTGGCCAAAAACATTCAGTACTTC. Residues: CASSVGGRLAKNIQYF.

The V and J genes are TRBV19 and TRBJ2-7; 11 bases fit TRBD2. V shed 7 bases, J shed 3 bases, and the junction held 8 bases outside the gene matches. CDR3 length: 15 residues. Germline V lookup: CDR1 LNHDA, CDR2 SQIVND (reference sequence). The CDR3 loop reads CASTTVTSGVYEQYF. CDR3 DNA: TGTGCCAGTACCACCGTGACTAGCGGGGTCTACGAGCAGTACTTC.

The V and J genes are TRBV5-1 and TRBJ2-7; weak D call: TRBD1 (6 bases). Trimming took off 5 bases at V and 5 bases at J, with 20 bases between the two ends. Germline V gene lookup returns CDR1 SGHRS and CDR2 YFSETQ. CDR3 length equals 15 residues. CDR3 nucleotide sequence: TGCGCCAGCAGGAGGGACAACTCGTTCGGCGACGAGCAGTACTTC. This sequence encodes CASRRDNSFGDEQYF.

V and J are TRBV28 and TRBJ1-6, with D perhaps matching TRBD1 (6 bases). The ends were cut back, 7 bases at V and 6 bases at J, with 16 bases in the middle. Germline V gene data show CDR1 as MDHEN and CDR2 as SYDVKM. This CDR3 spans 15 amino acids. CDR3 protein: CASILGTGTNSPLHF. The CDR3 bases are TGTGCCAGCATCCTGGGAACAGGGACTAATTCACCCCTCCACTTT.

This chain links TRBV27 with TRBJ2-2; 15 nucleotides agree with TRBD2. J was trimmed by 9 bases and V by 6 bases; bases with no gene match: 5. The V gene's germline CDR1 is MNHEY and CDR2 SMNVEV (reference sequence). This CDR3 has 15 amino acids. CDR3 in DNA: TGTGCCAGCAGCATCGGGACTAGCGGGGGGAGGGAGCTGTTTTTT. Amino acid sequence: CASSIGTSGGRELFF.

This sequence joins TRBV5-6 and TRBJ2-7, with D uncertain. The CDR3 covers 14 residues. Germline V lookup: CDR1 SGHDT, CDR2 YYEEEE. Trimming pared 4 bases from V and 2 bases from J, leaving 13 bases between. CDR3 residues: CASSGSLLTYEQYF. In DNA form, the CDR3 reads TGTGCCAGCAGCGGCTCACTCCTTACCTACGAGCAGTACTTC.

The rearrangement links TRBV19 to TRBJ1-5, with 7 bases matching TRBD1. V shed 3 bases, J shed 7 bases, and the junction held 6 bases outside the gene matches. The CDR3 has 14 residues. Germline-derived CDR1 and CDR2 are LNHDA and SQIVND (reference sequence). The chain's CDR3 is CASSIFRGEQPQHF. CDR3 in DNA: TGTGCCAGTAGTATTTTCAGGGGGGAGCAGCCCCAGCATTTT. The full variable domain, in which reference TRBV19 and TRBJ1-5 provide the parts outside the CDR3, is DGGITQSPKYLFRKEGQNVTLSCEQNLNHDAMYWYRQDPGQGLRLIYYSQIVNDFQKGDIAEGYSVSREKKESFPLTVTSAQKNPTAFYLCASSIFRGEQPQHFGDGTRLSIL.

The genes are TRBV29-1 and TRBJ1-1; the match to TRBD1 covers 9 bases. With V trimmed by 7 bases and J by 4 bases, 4 bases remained unmatched. The V gene's germline CDR1 is SQVTM and CDR2 ANQGSEA. The CDR3 has 12 amino acids. The CDR3 loop reads CSAATGGTEAFF. CDR3 in DNA: TGCAGCGCTGCGACAGGGGGCACTGAAGCTTTCTTT. The full variable domain, rest sourced from reference TRBV29-1 and TRBJ1-1, is SAVISQKPSRDICQRGTSLTIQCQVDSQVTMMFWYRQQPGQSLTLIATANQGSEATYESGFVIDKFPISRPNLTFSTLTVSNMSPEDSSIYLCSAATGGTEAFFGQGTRLTVV.

V usage is TRBV29-1 and J usage is TRBJ1-2; D ambiguous. The germline CDR1 and CDR2 sequences are SQVTM and ANQGSEA. The V end lost 3 bases, the J end lost 8 bases, and 22 bases lay between the germline ends. CDR3 length: 15 amino acids. CDR3 sequence: CSVDREYEGTKGYTF. CDR3 bases: TGCAGCGTTGATAGAGAGTATGAGGGTACGAAGGGCTACACCTTC.

J is TRBJ2-7 and V is TRBV21-1; the DNA was not compared with TRBD2, the D call given in the table. TRBV21-1 is labeled a pseudogene. CDR3 length: 12 amino acids. In nucleotides, the CDR3 is TGTGCCAGCATCCTAAGCTCCTACGAGCAGTACTTC. It yields the protein CASILSSYEQYF.